The clone carrying this T cell receptor beta chain has a count of ten or more. The antigen is undetermined. The entry originates in a study of T-cell reconstitution after alpha-beta-depleted transplantation in children. Trimming pared 4 bases from V and 3 bases from J, leaving 16 bases between. This CDR3 contains 15 residues. Unique molecular identifiers tagged the TCRbeta library. Using its own MiXCR run on the PCR reads, TCRdb lists one record per CDR3 protein. The data hold approximately 520,000 distinct CDR3 sequences, with roughly 11% observed a single time. Study outcomes and limitations: One year after transplant, T-cell counts and diversity came mostly from newly produced T cells. Surviving recipient T cells and thymic progenitors underlay high day-60 TCRbeta diversity in some patients. Reports say that about two months after transplant, the alpha-beta T cells came out of several hundred graft clones that had expanded.

This chain uses TRBV12-3 or TRBV12-4 with TRBJ2-7; no reliable D call. The material was PBMCs, mostly from graft donor cells, obtained 180 days after TCRalphabeta/CD19-depleted stem cell transplant. This sequence originates from a female patient aged 2 to 10 who had a stem cell transplant for aplastic anemia, so the T cells may come from the graft donor. CDR3 in amino acids: CASSYMEGLNYEQYF. CDR3 coding DNA: TGTGCCAGCAGTTATATGGAAGGCCTAAACTACGAGCAGTACTTC.